The clone carrying this TCR beta chain appeared once. Naive CD8 isolation took CD45RO-negative cells positively selected for CCR7 and excluded terminally differentiated effector memory CD45RA+ cells. The data were obtained in a study of shared clonotypes between healthy human individuals. The method was immunoSEQ multiplex PCR; TCRdb's version includes in-frame clones alone and lacks a portion of them. The repertoire has about 2 million clones, less than 95% of them found once; the top ten carry 1% to 1.5%. CDR3 length equals 12 residues. From germline, CDR1 is GTSNPN and CDR2 SVGIG (reference sequence). Trimming cost V 8 bases and J 6 bases; bases outside gene matches: 7.

The clonotype comes from a man younger than 35 in good health. The sample comprised naive CD8+ T cells sorted from blood. The rearrangement links TRBV30 to TRBJ2-1, with 7 bases matching TRBD2. In DNA form, the CDR3 reads TGTGCCCAAACGGGAGGTTCCAATGAGCAGTTCTTC. Its translation is CAQTGGSNEQFF.